These 22 T cell receptor beta chains originate from one sample sequenced in a study of blood T cell repertoires in COVID-19. Some clones are missing from TCRdb's copy, which holds only in-frame ones; the method was immunoSEQ multiplex PCR. The data contain under 350,000 clones, about 89% of them singletons. The sequenced sample consisted of peripheral blood. These receptors were taken from a man in his forties or fifties with acute or convalescent COVID-19.

The CDR3 loop is CASSFSTARSGNTIYF. The DNA for the CDR3 is TGTGCCAGCAGCTTTTCGACTGCCCGCTCTGGAAACACCATATATTTT. V usage is TRBV7-9 and J usage is TRBJ1-3; D is undetermined. Germline lookup yields CDR1 SEHNR and CDR2 FQNEAQ (reference sequence). The CDR3 length is 16 residues. V was shortened by 3 bases and J by 0 bases, with 12 bases between the two germline ends.

Turning to this clone: Germline is not matched at one junction end, which may reflect a read error. The rearrangement links TRBV6-6 to TRBJ1-4; the match to TRBD1 covers 7 bases. CDR3 size: 13 residues. CDR1 MNHNY and CDR2 SVGAGI come from the germline V gene (reference sequence). This CDR3 is CASSNSGQEKLFF. CDR3 DNA: TGTGCCAGCAGTAACTCGGGACAGGAAAAACTGTTTTTT.

This chain connects TRBV19 to TRBJ1-1; TRBD1 agrees at 8 bases. Losses at the gene ends were 4 bases for V and 1 base for J; bases not matched to a gene: 5. CDR3 size: 15 residues. Germline loops: CDR1 LNHDA, CDR2 SQIVND (reference sequence). The CDR3 is CASSTWTGSNTEAFF. CDR3 nucleotides: TGTGCCAGTAGTACCTGGACAGGGTCGAACACTGAAGCTTTCTTT.

The chain combines TRBV15 with TRBJ1-2, with D hard to call. V dropped 0 bases and J dropped 0 bases, with 8 bases sitting between them. The CDR3 runs 15 residues. Germline CDR1 is LNHNV and CDR2 is YYDKDF (reference sequence). The CDR3 nucleotides read TGTGCCACCAGCAGAGATAGAGCGGCTAACTATGGCTACACCTTC. Translation gives CATSRDRAANYGYTF.

The rearrangement joins TRBV7-3 to TRBJ2-2, with D perhaps TRBD2 (6 bases). Per germline, CDR1 SGHTA and CDR2 FQGTGA. V was trimmed by 2 bases and J by 3 bases, leaving 10 bases between them. The CDR3 length is 15 residues. The CDR3 sequence is CASSLAGLDTGELFF. CDR3 bases: TGTGCCAGCAGCTTAGCGGGGCTGGACACCGGGGAGCTGTTTTTT.

The genes are TRBV7-6 and TRBJ1-2, with TRBD1 matching 8 bases. The ends lost 4 bases at V and 4 bases at J; junction bases unmatched: 11. This CDR3 has 16 residues. Germline V gene lookup returns CDR1 SGHVS and CDR2 FNYEAQ. This chain's CDR3 is CASSSGTGSLLYGYTF. The CDR3 DNA follows: TGTGCCAGCAGCTCCGGGACAGGCAGCCTACTCTATGGCTACACCTTC. Full variable domain (outside the CDR3, taken from reference TRBV7-6 and TRBJ1-2): GAGVSQSPRYKVTKRGQDVALRCDPISGHVSLYWYRQALGQGPEFLTYFNYEAQQDKSGLPNDRFSAERPEGSISTLTIQRTEQRDSAMYRCASSSGTGSLLYGYTFGSGTRLTVV.

The chain employs TRBV2 and TRBJ1-2; no clear D. Deletions cut 7 bases from V and 8 bases from J, with 20 bases between. The CDR3 covers 14 residues. Per germline, CDR1 SNHLY and CDR2 FYNNEI. DNA of the CDR3: TGTGCCAGCAAGAGGGAGGGAAGTCCCAAAGGCTACACCTTC. Its translation: CASKREGSPKGYTF.

V and J are TRBV28 and TRBJ2-3; D might be TRBD1 (5 bases). The CDR3 extends over 15 amino acids. The V and J ends lost 7 bases and 2 bases respectively, with 16 bases between them. Germline CDR1 and CDR2: MDHEN and SYDVKM. The CDR3 sequence: CASTQGGPPTDTQYF. The CDR3 DNA reads as TGTGCCAGCACCCAGGGTGGGCCCCCCACAGATACGCAGTATTTT.

This clone is a singleton in its sample. The CDR3 coding sequence is TGCGCCAGCAGCGATTCAGGGGGCTTTTATTCACCCCTCCACTTT. Translating it yields CASSDSGGFYSPLHF. The chain combines TRBV5-1 with TRBJ1-6, with 8 bases matching TRBD1. CDR1 is SGHRS, CDR2 YFSETQ, per germline. V lost 4 bases, J lost 8 bases, and 8 bases stayed unmatched. The CDR3 has 15 residues.

This sequence joins TRBV20-1 and TRBJ2-7; D might be TRBD1 (5 bases). Germline CDR1 reads DFQATT; CDR2 reads SNEGSKA (reference sequence). V lost 3 bases, J lost 5 bases, and 8 bases lay in between. The CDR3 totals 11 residues. CDR3 DNA sequence: TGCAGTGCTAGCCAGGGCAACGAGCAGTACTTC. Residues: CSASQGNEQYF.

The J gene is TRBJ2-3, the V gene TRBV5-1; 9 bases line up with TRBD1. The CDR3 spans 15 residues. After removal of 3 bases from V and 4 bases from J, the junction contained 6 bases not matched to a gene. Germline V gene data show CDR1 as SGHRS and CDR2 as YFSETQ. The DNA for the CDR3 is TGCGCCAGCAGCTCCACAGGGGGCTGGGCAGATACGCAGTATTTT. Amino acids: CASSSTGGWADTQYF.

The chain has TRBV3-1 (or the pseudogene TRBV3-2) and TRBJ1-1; 10 bases align to TRBD1. The CDR3 runs to 15 residues. J was trimmed by 5 bases and V by 3 bases; bases with no gene match: 6. Germline V gene data show CDR1 as LGHDT and CDR2 as YNNKEL (reference sequence). CDR3 bases: TGTGCCAGCAGCCAGGGACAGGGGTTTGGGACTGAAGCTTTCTTT. Protein: CASSQGQGFGTEAFF.

The CDR3 nucleotides are TGTGCCAGCTCGGACAGGGCTAACACTGAAGCTTTCTTT. It translates to CASSDRANTEAFF. The gene calls are TRBV2 and TRBJ1-1; 8 bases agree with TRBD1. CDR1 is SNHLY and CDR2 is FYNNEI in the germline V gene. The junction had 4 bases not matched to a gene; V was cut back by 8 bases and J by 2 bases. CDR3 length: 13 amino acids. The full variable domain, completed using reference TRBV2 and TRBJ1-1, is EPEVTQTPSHQVTQMGQEVILRCVPISNHLYFYWYRQILGQKVEFLVSFYNNEISEKSEIFDDQFSVERPDGSNFTLKIRSTKLEDSAMYFCASSDRANTEAFFGQGTRLTVV.

This chain links TRBV6-5 with TRBJ1-3, with TRBD1 matching over 8 bases. Germline loops: CDR1 MNHEY, CDR2 SVGAGI. The CDR3 covers 15 residues. Trimming removed 7 bases from V and 3 bases from J; junction bases left unmatched: 8. The CDR3 reads CASKPAGGRGNTIYF. The CDR3 coding sequence is TGTGCCAGCAAACCGGCAGGGGGCCGTGGAAACACCATATATTTT.

The chain carries TRBV12-5 and TRBJ2-7, with 12 bases matching TRBD1. Germline V CDR1 and CDR2: LGHNT, FRNRAP. The trim removed 7 bases at V and 0 bases at J, leaving 10 bases unmatched. This CDR3 comprises 17 residues. Here the CDR3 reads CASARDRGLFSSYEQYF. The CDR3 nucleotides read TGTGCTAGTGCCCGGGACAGGGGGCTATTTAGCTCCTACGAGCAGTACTTC.

This chain joins TRBV5-1 and TRBJ2-1, with no clear D. The CDR3 runs to 14 residues. V lost 4 bases and J lost 3, with 11 bases in between. Germline V gives CDR1 SGHRS, CDR2 YFSETQ. CDR3 loop: CASSPAGYYNEQFF. The CDR3 nucleotides read TGCGCCAGCAGCCCCGCAGGTTACTACAATGAGCAGTTCTTC. The entire variable domain, with the rest obtained from reference TRBV5-1 and TRBJ2-1, is as follows: KAGVTQTPRYLIKTRGQQVTLSCSPISGHRSVSWYQQTPGQGLQFLFEYFSETQRNKGNFPGRFSGRQFSNSRSEMNVSTLELGDSALYLCASSPAGYYNEQFFGPGTRLTVL.

V is TRBV5-5 and J is TRBJ2-7, with D possibly being TRBD1 (6 bases). The CDR3 is 14 amino acids. Deletions cut 2 bases from V and 3 bases from J, with 12 bases between. Per the germline V gene, CDR1 is SGHKS and CDR2 is YYEKEE (reference sequence). CDR3 in DNA: TGTGCCAGCAGCTTTAAGGGGGTCTTCTACGAGCAGTACTTC. Protein sequence: CASSFKGVFYEQYF.

The chain links TRBV7-2 to TRBJ1-1; TRBD1 aligns across 10 bases. The CDR3 is 15 amino acids. Germline trimming cut 2 bases from V and 1 base from J; bases unmatched to any gene: 1. Germline V CDR1 and CDR2: SGHTA, FQGNSA. CDR3 bases: TGTGCCAGCAGCTTAAGGGACAGGGGGAACACTGAAGCTTTCTTT. It yields the protein CASSLRDRGNTEAFF.

The V call is TRBV10-1, the J call TRBJ2-1; 8 nucleotides line up with TRBD1. The CDR3 covers 15 residues. Germline CDR1 and CDR2: WNHNN and SYGVQD (reference sequence). The junction had 5 bases not matched to a gene; V was cut back by 2 bases and J by 5 bases. The chain's CDR3 is CASSEPDRAHNEQFF. Written as DNA, the CDR3 is TGCGCCAGCAGTGAGCCGGACAGGGCCCACAATGAGCAGTTCTTC.

J is TRBJ1-6 and V is TRBV6-5; 7 bases are a match to TRBD1. The CDR3 sequence is 15 residues long. Germline loops: CDR1 MNHEY, CDR2 SVGAGI. Trimming at V came to 4 bases and at J to 8 bases, leaving 8 bases not matched to a gene. The CDR3 coding sequence is TGTGCCAGCAGTTTACAGGGGCTTTCTTATTCACCCCTCCACTTT. As protein: CASSLQGLSYSPLHF.

The V gene is TRBV6-1, the J gene TRBJ2-5, with TRBD2 matching over 8 bases. V shed 3 bases and J 4 bases; nucleotides not matched to a gene: 7. Germline CDR1 reads MNHNS; CDR2 reads SASEGT. This CDR3 has 15 amino acids. The CDR3 coding sequence is TGTGCCAGCAGTGACAGCGGGGGTAAGGGAGAGACCCAGTACTTC. Translating gives CASSDSGGKGETQYF.

This clone occurred once. CDR3: CASSSGLADDYEQYF. Here the CDR3 DNA reads TGTGCCAGCAGCTCCGGACTAGCGGATGACTACGAGCAGTACTTC. The genes are TRBV7-8 and TRBJ2-7; 10 bases match TRBD2. The germline gives CDR1 SGHVS, CDR2 FQNEAQ. V lost 4 bases, J lost 3 bases, and 6 bases stayed unmatched. The CDR3 is made up of 15 amino acids.